This TCR beta chain was sequenced for a study of cytomegalovirus exposure and HLA in healthy donors. In germline, CDR1 is SGHRS, CDR2 YFSETQ. V lost 1 base and J lost 3, with 15 bases in between. This CDR3 region has 16 residues. 13 Jbeta primers and 60 Vbeta primers were used for the PCR. Here immunoSEQ multiplex PCR was the method, and the copy in TCRdb shows in-frame clones only, minus some. The data hold around 130,000 clones, with 70% to 80% observed a single time. Sequences were obtained from PBMCs. This clonotype originated in a human donor in good health. J is TRBJ2-3 and V is TRBV5-1; tentatively, D is TRBD1 (6 bases). This CDR3 reads CASSLQGRGWTDTQYF. Written as DNA, the CDR3 is TGCGCCAGCAGCTTGCAGGGCAGGGGTTGGACAGATACGCAGTATTTT.